A selection of T cell receptor beta chains follows, all from one sample in a study of shared T cell receptors in the human thymus. Generated by immunoSEQ multiplex PCR, the TCRdb table keeps only in-frame clones and is missing some. The data show a few hundred thousand clones, with just under 95% seen just once and approximately 0.018% held by the top ten. The material sequenced was thymocytes. The receptors were sampled from a human donor. Each CDR3 is given without its conserved first and last residue. A D gene is named only where the DNA matches it firmly.

d_gene	v_gene	j_gene	CDR3aa
TRBD1	TRBV27	TRBJ1-1	ASTFPLGDSEAF
TRBD2	TRBV9	TRBJ2-7	ASSAYLAGSSREQY
NA	TRBV28	TRBJ1-1	ASSLPVAEAF
TRBD2	TRBV28	TRBJ2-1	ASSWGTSLSEQF
NA	TRBV5-6	TRBJ2-3	ASSLGGRPTDTQY
NA	TRBV21-1	TRBJ1-4	ASSKQVREEKLF
TRBD1	TRBV19	TRBJ1-1	ASSNRDRDLNTEAF
TRBD2	TRBV19	TRBJ2-1	ASHSSGSAYNEQF
NA	TRBV4-3	TRBJ2-2	ASSQPYRERTGELF
NA	TRBV20-1	TRBJ1-5	SASRQPQH
NA	TRBV28	TRBJ1-2	ASSLCENGYT
NA	TRBV27	TRBJ2-5	ASSPQGKETQY
NA	TRBV4-1	TRBJ2-3	ASSQADGTPIITDTQY
NA	TRBV28	TRBJ2-3	ASTATFWSTDTQY
NA	TRBV15	TRBJ1-4	ATSPLGRRVNEKLF
TRBD2	TRBV5-1	TRBJ2-2	ASSARLAGNTGELF
NA	TRBV28	TRBJ2-7	ASRWEDEQY
NA	TRBV10-1	TRBJ2-7	ASSPDGSYEQY
NA	TRBV6-5	TRBJ2-7	ASSRPYRAGEQY
TRBD2	TRBV7-9	TRBJ2-1	ASSPSPGRESSYNEQF
NA	TRBV6-4	TRBJ2-7	ASRPGHTSYEQY
TRBD2	TRBV6-1	TRBJ2-3	ASGSSGRATDTQY
NA	TRBV28	TRBJ2-5	ASSKQGGFKETQY
NA	TRBV11-2	TRBJ1-3	ASSLGRGRKNGNTIY
TRBD2	TRBV30	TRBJ2-7	AWSYTPLAGGNYEQY
TRBD1	TRBV7-2	TRBJ1-1	ASSLGTGEWNTEAF
TRBD2	TRBV19	TRBJ2-7	ASSRTSGTEYEQY
NA	TRBV14	TRBJ2-5	ASSQEPRFPIEETQY
NA	TRBV5-1	TRBJ1-4	ASSPRAAEKLF
TRBD2	TRBV2	TRBJ2-5	ASIAGVPHQETQY
TRBD2	TRBV4-1	TRBJ2-3	ASSQGGLAGGFDTQY
TRBD1	TRBV19	TRBJ2-3	ASSMSSETGQGPDTQY
NA	TRBV7-6	TRBJ2-5	ASSHPSQETQY
TRBD1	TRBV27	TRBJ1-2	ASSHRGRYT
NA	TRBV13	TRBJ2-5	ASSLGSPQGRETQY
NA	TRBV11-3	TRBJ2-1	ASSLTGKGYNEQF
TRBD1	TRBV6-1	TRBJ1-2	ASSRGGQGHYGYT
TRBD1	TRBV19	TRBJ1-1	ASSMGETGSTTEAF
NA	TRBV15	TRBJ1-1	ATSREPNPENTEAF
TRBD1	TRBV19	TRBJ1-5	ASSAGTGGLEDQPQH
TRBD2	TRBV4-1	TRBJ2-5	ASSVGASGRARTKTQETQY
NA	TRBV19	TRBJ1-1	ASASGPTGGTEAF
NA	TRBV5-4	TRBJ2-7	ASSLGAYEQY
NA	TRBV14	TRBJ1-4	ASSQDGEKLF